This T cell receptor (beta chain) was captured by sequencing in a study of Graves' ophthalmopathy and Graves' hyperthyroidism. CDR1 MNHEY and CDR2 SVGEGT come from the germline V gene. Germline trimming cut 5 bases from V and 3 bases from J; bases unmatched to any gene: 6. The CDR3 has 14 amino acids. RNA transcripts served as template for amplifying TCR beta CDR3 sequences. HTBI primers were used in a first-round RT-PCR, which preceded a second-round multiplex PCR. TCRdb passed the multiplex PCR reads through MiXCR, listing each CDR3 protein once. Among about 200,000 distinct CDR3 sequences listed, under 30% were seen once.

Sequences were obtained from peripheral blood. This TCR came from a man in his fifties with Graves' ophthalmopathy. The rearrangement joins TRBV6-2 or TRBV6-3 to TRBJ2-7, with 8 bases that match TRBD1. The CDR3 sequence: CASSGQGAVYEQYF. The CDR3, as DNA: TGTGCCAGCAGTGGACAGGGAGCCGTCTACGAGCAGTACTTC.